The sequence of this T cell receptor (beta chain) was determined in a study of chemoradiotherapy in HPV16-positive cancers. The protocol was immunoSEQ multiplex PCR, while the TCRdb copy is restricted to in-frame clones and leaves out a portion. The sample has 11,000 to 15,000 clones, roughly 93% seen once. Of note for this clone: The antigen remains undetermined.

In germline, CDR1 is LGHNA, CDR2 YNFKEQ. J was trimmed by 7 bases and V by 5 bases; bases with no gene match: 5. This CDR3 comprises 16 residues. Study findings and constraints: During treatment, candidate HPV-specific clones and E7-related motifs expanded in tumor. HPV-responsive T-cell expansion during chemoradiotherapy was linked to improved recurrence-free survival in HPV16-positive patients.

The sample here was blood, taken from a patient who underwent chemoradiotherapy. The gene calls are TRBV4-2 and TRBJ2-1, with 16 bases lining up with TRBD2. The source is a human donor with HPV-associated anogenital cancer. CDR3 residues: CASSTGTSGGANEQFF. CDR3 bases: TGTGCCAGCAGCACCGGGACTAGCGGGGGGGCGAATGAGCAGTTCTTC.